The sequence of this TCR beta chain was determined in a study of shared clonotypes between healthy human individuals. Sequencing used immunoSEQ multiplex PCR; TCRdb keeps in-frame clones, though not all of them. This sample has 1.4 million to 1.5 million clones; roughly 95% occur once, and the top ten carry about 1.2%. The V gene lost 1 base and the J gene lost 3 bases, with 12 bases spanning the gap. The CDR3 has 16 residues. The germline V gene encodes CDR1 MGHRA and CDR2 YSYEKL. Those who donated, Caucasian adults without exception, all lived in Nashville, Tennessee. Material for sequencing was naive CD4+ T cells sorted from blood. The subset here: CD45RA+ positively selected. This sequence originates from a man younger than 40 in good health. The chain couples TRBV4-1 to TRBJ1-4; D is possibly TRBD1 (6 bases). For the CDR3, the DNA is TGCGCCAGCAGCCAAGGCCAGGGGCCGGCTAATGAAAAACTGTTTTTT. The encoded protein is CASSQGQGPANEKLFF.